This passage covers 16 T cell receptor beta chains from one sample sequenced in a study of T cells in Graves' hyperthyroidism and ophthalmopathy. Amplification of TCR beta CDR3 regions was performed using RNA transcripts as template. First-round RT-PCR targeting the TCR CDR3 was performed with the HTBI primer set. TCRdb processed the multiplex PCR reads anew with MiXCR; each CDR3 protein has one entry. The data contain 270,000 or so distinct CDR3 sequences, around 15% of them singletons. Material for sequencing was blood. The receptors were sampled from a woman in her forties or fifties with Graves' hyperthyroidism that later progressed to Graves' ophthalmopathy.

The rearrangement uses TRBV15 and TRBJ2-1; no definite D call. CDR3 length: 12 amino acids. Germline V CDR1 and CDR2: LNHNV, YYDKDF (reference sequence). V lost 3 bases, J lost 8 bases, and 8 bases lay in between. The CDR3 nucleotides read TGTGCCACCAGCAGCCCTTCGGATGAGCAGTTCTTC. Translation: CATSSPSDEQFF.

In this sample, this clonotype turned up many times. The V gene is TRBV10-3, the J gene TRBJ2-5; perhaps D is TRBD1 or TRBD2 (6 bases each). V gave up 4 bases and J gave up 5 bases, with 14 bases separating them. This CDR3 comprises 14 residues. CDR1 ENHRY and CDR2 SYGVKD come from the germline V gene. CDR3 sequence: CAISASGGSETQYF. DNA of the CDR3: TGTGCCATCAGTGCCTCCGGGGGCTCGGAGACCCAGTACTTC.

This clonotype was recorded many times. The gene calls are TRBV10-3 and TRBJ1-1; D not certain. The CDR3 contains 15 residues. V was clipped by 3 bases and J by 5 bases, with 16 bases between them. CDR1 is ENHRY and CDR2 is SYGVKD in the germline V gene. CDR3 bases: TGTGCCATCAGTGATTCGACGGCCCTGGGAACTGAAGCTTTCTTT. Translation: CAISDSTALGTEAFF.

This clonotype was seen only a few times. The chain employs TRBV12-3 or TRBV12-4 and TRBJ2-4, with D perhaps matching TRBD1 (5 bases). The CDR3 has 15 residues. V was cut by 5 bases and J by 1 base, with 12 bases left in between. CDR3 in amino acids: CASSDSAQAKNIQYF. In DNA, the CDR3 is TGTGCCAGCAGTGACAGTGCTCAGGCCAAAAACATTCAGTACTTC.

The chain is built from TRBV5-6 and TRBJ2-7, with TRBD1 matching 7 bases. Trimming removed 3 bases from V and 7 bases from J; junction bases left unmatched: 19. Germline CDR1 and CDR2: SGHDT and YYEEEE. This CDR3 comprises 17 residues. The CDR3: CASSSAYGTALAREQYF. The CDR3 coding sequence is TGTGCCAGCAGCTCGGCCTACGGGACAGCCTTGGCCCGGGAGCAGTACTTC.

This clonotype was counted at least ten times. J is TRBJ1-1 and V is TRBV29-1, with 9 positions matching TRBD1. Germline V gene data show CDR1 as SQVTM and CDR2 as ANQGSEA. This CDR3 contains 13 residues. Trimming took 7 bases from V and 5 from J; bases not matched to a gene: 8. The DNA for the CDR3 is TGCAGCGCCACCGGGACAGGGTCGACTGAAGCTTTCTTT. Translation: CSATGTGSTEAFF.

The CDR3 spells CASSLARAATGELFF. The CDR3 DNA reads TGTGCCAGCAGCTTAGCGCGGGCAGCAACCGGGGAGCTGTTTTTT. The rearrangement uses TRBV7-9 and TRBJ2-2; TRBD2 might be the D (5 bases). V lost 0 bases, J lost 5 bases, and 10 bases lay in between. The CDR3 spans 15 residues. Germline assignment: CDR1 SEHNR and CDR2 FQNEAQ (reference sequence).

Only a few counts were recorded for this clonotype. The J gene is TRBJ1-2, the V gene TRBV19; D remains unclear. The CDR3 has 13 amino acids. With 7 bases removed from V and 4 bases from J, the gap between germline ends came to 13 bases. Germline CDR1 LNHDA, CDR2 SQIVND (reference sequence). CDR3 sequence reads: CASKGQPGYGYTF. The CDR3 DNA reads TGTGCCAGTAAAGGCCAACCGGGCTATGGCTACACCTTC.

This clonotype has a count of ten or more. The V gene is TRBV11-2, the J gene TRBJ2-1; D not resolved. This CDR3 spans 12 amino acids. Deletions cut 6 bases from V and 8 bases from J, with 11 bases between. Germline values: CDR1 SGHAT, CDR2 FQNNGV. The chain's CDR3 is CASRPQWDEQFF. The CDR3 region has the DNA TGTGCCAGCAGGCCACAGTGGGATGAGCAGTTCTTC.

This clonotype was found many times. J is TRBJ2-1 and V is TRBV2; D is ambiguous. The V end was cut by 3 bases, the J end by 8 bases, with 5 bases between. This CDR3 spans 11 amino acids. Germline V CDR1 and CDR2: SNHLY, FYNNEI. DNA of the CDR3: TGTGCCAGCAGTGATGACTATGAGCAGTTCTTC. Its translation: CASSDDYEQFF.

V gene TRBV25-1 combines with J gene TRBJ1-2, with a weak D call TRBD1 (6 bases). The CDR3 covers 11 residues. Germline-derived CDR1 and CDR2 are MGHDK and SYGVNS. Trimming took 7 bases from V and 6 from J, leaving 9 bases between them. This chain's CDR3 is CASNGGNGYTF. The CDR3 nucleotides are TGTGCCAGCAACGGGGGCAATGGCTACACCTTC.

With respect to this clonotype: This may come from a read error, since a much larger clone is one base off. CDR3 nucleotides: TGTGCCAGCAGCGCCGGGATAGCGGGGTACAATGAGCAGTTCTTC. Protein product: CASSAGIAGYNEQFF. The chain couples TRBV7-6 to TRBJ2-1, with 8 bases lining up with TRBD2. Germline CDR1 and CDR2: SGHVS and FNYEAQ. The J segment lost 4 bases and the V segment lost 5 bases, leaving 7 bases of the junction unmatched. CDR3 length equals 15 residues.

This clonotype was detected only a few times. This CDR3 reads CASSPLSAGNEQFF. The CDR3 coding sequence is TGTGCCAGCTCACCACTAAGCGCAGGGAATGAGCAGTTCTTC. J is TRBJ2-1 and V is TRBV18; D may be TRBD1 (5 bases). CDR3 length: 14 residues. Trimming shortened V by 1 base and J by 7 bases, and 11 bases separated the two germline ends. Germline loops: CDR1 KGHSH, CDR2 LQKENI.

Details on this clonotype: Since a much larger clone is just one base distant, this may be a read error. The CDR3 ends on some other residue instead of the conserved phenylalanine or tryptophan, so this is likely a read error. The CDR3 spells CASSFRDRVDEQYL. As DNA, the CDR3 is TGTGCCAGCAGCTTTAGGGACAGGGTCGACGAGCAGTACCTC. V usage is TRBV7-9 and J usage is TRBJ2-7; TRBD1 agrees at 9 bases. Germline V gene sequence: CDR1 SEHNR, CDR2 FQNEAQ (reference sequence). The length of the CDR3 is 14 residues. The V and J ends lost 3 bases and 5 bases, in that order; junction bases with no gene match: 5.

This clonotype was detected ten times or more. One end of the junction does not line up with germline, which may come from a read error. The rearrangement uses TRBV11-2 and TRBJ2-5; 7 nucleotides align to TRBD1. CDR1 is SGHAT and CDR2 is FQNNGV in the germline V gene. The CDR3 totals 14 residues. CDR3: CASSIDRAQETQYF. In DNA form, the CDR3 reads TGTGCCAGCAGCATAGACAGGGCACAAGAGACCCAGTACTTC.

This clonotype was detected only a few times. The CDR3 reads CASGPGRFNPYEQYF. The DNA of the CDR3 is TGTGCCAGCGGCCCGGGTCGCTTTAATCCCTACGAGCAGTACTTC. V and J are TRBV9 and TRBJ2-7; D gene unclear. Germline V lookup: CDR1 SGDLS, CDR2 YYNGEE. This CDR3 region has 15 residues. The V and J ends lost 7 bases and 2 bases respectively, with 19 bases between them.